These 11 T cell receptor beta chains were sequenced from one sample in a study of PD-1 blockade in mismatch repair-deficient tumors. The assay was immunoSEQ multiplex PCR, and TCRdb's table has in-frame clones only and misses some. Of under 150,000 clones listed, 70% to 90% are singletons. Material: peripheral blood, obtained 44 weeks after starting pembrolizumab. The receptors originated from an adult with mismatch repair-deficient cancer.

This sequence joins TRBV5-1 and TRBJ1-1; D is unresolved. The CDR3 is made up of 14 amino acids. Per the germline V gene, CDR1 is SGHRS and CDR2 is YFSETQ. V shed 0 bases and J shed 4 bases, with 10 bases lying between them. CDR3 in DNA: TGCGCCAGCAGCTTGGGGACGGGGAGCACTGAAGCTTTCTTT. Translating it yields CASSLGTGSTEAFF.

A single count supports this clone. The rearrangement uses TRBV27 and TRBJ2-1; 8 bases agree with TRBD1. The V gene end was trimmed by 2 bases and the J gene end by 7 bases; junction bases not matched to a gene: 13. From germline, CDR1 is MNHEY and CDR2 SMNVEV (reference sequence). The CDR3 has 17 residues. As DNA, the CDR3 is TGTGCCAGCAGTTTACGTTTTCGGACAGGGCCTATTAATGAGCAGTTCTTC. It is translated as CASSLRFRTGPINEQFF.

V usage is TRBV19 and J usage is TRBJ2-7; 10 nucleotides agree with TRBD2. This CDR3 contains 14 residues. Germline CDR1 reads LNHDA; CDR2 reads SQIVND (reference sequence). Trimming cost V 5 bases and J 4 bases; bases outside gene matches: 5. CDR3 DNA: TGTGCCAGTAGTCCTGGACTAGCGGCATACGAGCAGTACTTC. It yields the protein CASSPGLAAYEQYF.

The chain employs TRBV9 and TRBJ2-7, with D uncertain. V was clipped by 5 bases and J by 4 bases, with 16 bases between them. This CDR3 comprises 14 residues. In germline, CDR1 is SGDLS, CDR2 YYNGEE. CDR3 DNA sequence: TGTGCCAGCAGTGAAGACGGATCCGTTTACGAGCAGTACTTC. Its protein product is CASSEDGSVYEQYF.

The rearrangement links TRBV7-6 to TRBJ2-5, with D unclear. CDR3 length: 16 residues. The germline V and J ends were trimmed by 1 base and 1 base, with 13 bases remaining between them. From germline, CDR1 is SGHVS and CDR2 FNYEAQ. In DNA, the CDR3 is TGTGCCAGCAGCTTAGGTGGAGAGTCGACCCAAGAGACCCAGTACTTC. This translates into CASSLGGESTQETQYF.

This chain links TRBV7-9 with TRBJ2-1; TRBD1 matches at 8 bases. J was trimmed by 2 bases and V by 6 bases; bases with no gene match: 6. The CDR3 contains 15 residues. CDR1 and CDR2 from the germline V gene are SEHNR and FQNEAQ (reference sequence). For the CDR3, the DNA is TGTGCCAGCAGGTACCGACAGGGGACCTACAATGAGCAGTTCTTC. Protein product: CASRYRQGTYNEQFF.

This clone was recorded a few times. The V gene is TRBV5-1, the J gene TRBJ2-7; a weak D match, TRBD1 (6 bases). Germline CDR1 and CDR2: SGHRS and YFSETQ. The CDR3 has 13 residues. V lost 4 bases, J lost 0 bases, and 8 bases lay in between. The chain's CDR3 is CASSRDNSYEQYF. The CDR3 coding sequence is TGCGCCAGCAGCCGGGACAACTCCTACGAGCAGTACTTC.

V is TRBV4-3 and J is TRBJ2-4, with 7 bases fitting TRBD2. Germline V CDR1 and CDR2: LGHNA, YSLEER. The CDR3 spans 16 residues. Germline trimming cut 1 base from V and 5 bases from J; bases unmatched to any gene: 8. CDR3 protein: CASSQAFEGGENIQYF. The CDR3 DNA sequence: TGCGCCAGCAGCCAAGCTTTCGAGGGAGGGGAAAACATTCAGTACTTC.

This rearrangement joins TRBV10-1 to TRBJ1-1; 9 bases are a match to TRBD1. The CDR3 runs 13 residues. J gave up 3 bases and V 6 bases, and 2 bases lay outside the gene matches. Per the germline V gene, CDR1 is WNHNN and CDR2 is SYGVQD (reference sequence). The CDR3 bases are TGCGCCAGCAGGCGGACAGGGGACACTGAAGCTTTCTTT. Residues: CASRRTGDTEAFF.

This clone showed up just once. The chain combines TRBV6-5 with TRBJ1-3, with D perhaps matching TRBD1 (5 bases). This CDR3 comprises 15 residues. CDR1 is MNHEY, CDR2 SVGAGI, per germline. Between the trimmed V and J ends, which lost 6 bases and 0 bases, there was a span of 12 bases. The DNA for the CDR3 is TGTGCCAGCAGCAGGGACGACAGCTCTGGAAACACCATATATTTT. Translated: CASSRDDSSGNTIYF.

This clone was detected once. DNA of the CDR3: TGTGCCAGCAGCGGGGGGCTAAGCCCCTTCGAGCAGTACTTC. Amino acids: CASSGGLSPFEQYF. The chain employs TRBV11-2 and TRBJ2-7, with D perhaps matching TRBD1 or TRBD2 (6 bases each). Germline CDR1 is SGHAT and CDR2 is FQNNGV. The CDR3 is 14 amino acids. V was cut by 5 bases and J by 6 bases, with 17 bases left in between.